Here is one TCR beta chain with its context. Antigen: not known. The study drew the donors from its roughly 120-subject validation cohort, separate from the approximately 700-subject first cohort. Clones were read by immunoSEQ multiplex PCR, and TCRdb kept only the in-frame ones, dropping some. Of about 110,000 clones in the sample, approximately 96% were seen once. The CDR3 length is 13 residues. This record belongs to a study of cytomegalovirus exposure and HLA in healthy donors. Overall study context: The same platform as the 500 to 700 first-cohort repertoires was used for the 120 validation repertoires, a later analysis reported.

Study results and caveats: Most TCR sequences were rare, but some public TCRs occurred in many donors.

V gene TRBV21-1 combines with J gene TRBJ2-7; the table assigns TRBD2, which was not confirmed against the DNA. TRBV21-1 is flagged as a pseudogene. The source material was PBMCs. The TCR sequence derives from a woman under 30 in good health and CMV-seronegative. The CDR3: CASSKSGRYEQYF. The CDR3 bases are TGTGCCAGCAGCAAATCCGGTCGCTACGAGCAGTACTTC.